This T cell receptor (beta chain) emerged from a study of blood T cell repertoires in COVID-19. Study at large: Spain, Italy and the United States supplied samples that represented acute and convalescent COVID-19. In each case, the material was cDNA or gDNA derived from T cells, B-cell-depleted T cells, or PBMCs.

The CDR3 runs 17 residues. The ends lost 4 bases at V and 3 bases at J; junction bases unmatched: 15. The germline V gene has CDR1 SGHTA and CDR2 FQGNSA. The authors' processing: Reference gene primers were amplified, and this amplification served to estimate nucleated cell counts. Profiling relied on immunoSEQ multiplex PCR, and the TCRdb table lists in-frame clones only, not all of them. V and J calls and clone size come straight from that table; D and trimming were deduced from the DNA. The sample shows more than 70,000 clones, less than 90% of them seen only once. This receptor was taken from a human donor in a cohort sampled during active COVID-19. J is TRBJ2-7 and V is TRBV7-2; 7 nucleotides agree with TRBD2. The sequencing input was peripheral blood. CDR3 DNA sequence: TGTGCCAGCAGCTCAACCACCTGGGGGGGACGGAGCTACGAGCAGTACTTC. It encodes CASSSTTWGGRSYEQYF.